This T cell receptor (beta chain) emerged from a study of CD8 T cells in Susac syndrome. As for this clonotype: Its cognate antigen is unknown.

With random hexamers, reverse transcription was performed on about 0.45 to 1 ug of RNA. Amplification of TCR beta CDR3 used immunoSEQ multiplex PCR across 54 Vbeta and 13 Jbeta. TCRdb passed the immunoSEQ multiplex PCR reads through MiXCR, listing each CDR3 protein once. The sample contains approximately 130,000 distinct CDR3 sequences, about 90% of which appear only once. Sequencing of TCR beta covered CD8+ and CD4+ T cells obtained from blood. Those who served as multiple sclerosis controls were treatment-naive patients with stable or active relapsing-remitting disease. Study-wide results and limits: The study recognized that the number of individuals in its TCR sequencing and HLA analysis was relatively small.

Input material: CD8+ T cells from PBMCs. This TCR was sampled from a human donor with multiple sclerosis.

The CDR3 is CASSQEGSQTLQETQYF. CDR3 DNA sequence: TGCGCCAGCAGCCAAGAAGGGAGCCAAACCCTCCAAGAGACCCAGTACTTC. This rearrangement joins TRBV4-1 to TRBJ2-5; perhaps TRBD2 as D (5 bases). V lost 0 bases, J lost 1 base, and 15 bases lay in between. There are 17 residues in the CDR3. CDR1 and CDR2 from the germline V gene are MGHRA and YSYEKL.